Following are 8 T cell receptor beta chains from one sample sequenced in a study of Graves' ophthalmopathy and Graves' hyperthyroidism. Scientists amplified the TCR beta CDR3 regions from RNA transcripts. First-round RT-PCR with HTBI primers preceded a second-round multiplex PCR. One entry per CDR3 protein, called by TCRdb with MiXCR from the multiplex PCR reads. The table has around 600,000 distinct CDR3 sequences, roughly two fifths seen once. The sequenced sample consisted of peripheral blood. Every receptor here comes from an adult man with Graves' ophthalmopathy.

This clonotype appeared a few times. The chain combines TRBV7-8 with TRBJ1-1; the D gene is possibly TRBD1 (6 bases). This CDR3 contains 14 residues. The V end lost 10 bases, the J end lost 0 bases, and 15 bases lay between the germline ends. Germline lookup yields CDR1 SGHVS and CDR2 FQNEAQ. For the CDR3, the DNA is TGTGCCATTGGTGTAGACAGGCTGAACACTGAAGCTTTCTTT. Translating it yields CAIGVDRLNTEAFF.

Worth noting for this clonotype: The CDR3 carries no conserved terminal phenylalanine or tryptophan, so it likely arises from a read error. CDR3 protein: CSARDTYEQYL. The CDR3 DNA reads as TGCAGTGCTAGGGATACCTACGAGCAGTACCTC. The chain is built from TRBV20-1 and TRBJ2-7; the D is unclear. V lost 3 bases and J lost 2, with 5 bases in between. The CDR3 totals 11 residues. CDR1 is DFQATT, CDR2 SNEGSKA, per germline (reference sequence).

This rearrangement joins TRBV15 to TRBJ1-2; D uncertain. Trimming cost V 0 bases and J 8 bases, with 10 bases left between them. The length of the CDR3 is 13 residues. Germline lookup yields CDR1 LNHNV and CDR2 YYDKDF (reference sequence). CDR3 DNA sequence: TGTGCCACCAGCAGAGAAAACGGCGACGGCTACACCTTC. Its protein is CATSRENGDGYTF.

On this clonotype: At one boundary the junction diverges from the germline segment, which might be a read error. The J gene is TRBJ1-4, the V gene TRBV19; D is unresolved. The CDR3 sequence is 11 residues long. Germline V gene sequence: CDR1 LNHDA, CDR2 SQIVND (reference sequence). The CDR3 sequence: CASRIGVKLFF. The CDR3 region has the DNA TGTGCCAGTAGAATAGGTGTAAAACTGTTTTTT. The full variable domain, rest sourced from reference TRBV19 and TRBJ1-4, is DGGITQSPKYLFRKEGQNVTLSCEQNLNHDAMYWYRQDPGQGLRLIYYSQIVNDFQKGDIAEGYSVSREKKESFPLTVTSAQKNPTAFYLCASRIGVKLFFGSGTQLSVL.

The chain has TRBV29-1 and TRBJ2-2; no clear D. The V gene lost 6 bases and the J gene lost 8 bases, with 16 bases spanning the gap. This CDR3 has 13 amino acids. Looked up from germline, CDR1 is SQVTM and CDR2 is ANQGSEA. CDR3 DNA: TGCAGCGTCGGCCTAGTGACCCTGGGGGAGCTGTTTTTT. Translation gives CSVGLVTLGELFF.

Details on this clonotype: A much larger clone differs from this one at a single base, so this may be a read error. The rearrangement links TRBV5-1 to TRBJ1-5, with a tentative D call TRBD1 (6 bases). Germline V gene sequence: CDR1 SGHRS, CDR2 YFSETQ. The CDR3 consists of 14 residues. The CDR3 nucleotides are TGCGCCAGCAGCGAGATCGGGGGCGGACAGCCCCGGCATTTT. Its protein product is CASSEIGGGQPRHF. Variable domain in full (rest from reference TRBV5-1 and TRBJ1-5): KAGVTQTPRYLIKTRGQQVTLSCSPISGHRSVSWYQQTPGQGLQFLFEYFSETQRNKGNFPGRFSGRQFSNSRSEMNVSTLELGDSALYLCASSEIGGGQPRHFGDGTRLSIL.

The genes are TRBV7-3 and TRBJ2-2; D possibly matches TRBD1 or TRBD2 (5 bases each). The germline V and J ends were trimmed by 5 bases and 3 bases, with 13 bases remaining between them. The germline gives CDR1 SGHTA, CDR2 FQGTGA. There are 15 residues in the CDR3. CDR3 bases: TGTGCCAGCAGCCTGGGACCGGACTACACCGGGGAGCTGTTTTTT. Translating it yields CASSLGPDYTGELFF.

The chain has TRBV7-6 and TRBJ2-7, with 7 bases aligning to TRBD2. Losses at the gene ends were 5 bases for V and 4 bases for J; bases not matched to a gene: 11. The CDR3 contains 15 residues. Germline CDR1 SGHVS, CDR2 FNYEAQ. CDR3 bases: TGTGCCAGCAGCCCCGACACCGGGAGGCAATACGAGCAGTACTTC. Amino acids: CASSPDTGRQYEQYF.